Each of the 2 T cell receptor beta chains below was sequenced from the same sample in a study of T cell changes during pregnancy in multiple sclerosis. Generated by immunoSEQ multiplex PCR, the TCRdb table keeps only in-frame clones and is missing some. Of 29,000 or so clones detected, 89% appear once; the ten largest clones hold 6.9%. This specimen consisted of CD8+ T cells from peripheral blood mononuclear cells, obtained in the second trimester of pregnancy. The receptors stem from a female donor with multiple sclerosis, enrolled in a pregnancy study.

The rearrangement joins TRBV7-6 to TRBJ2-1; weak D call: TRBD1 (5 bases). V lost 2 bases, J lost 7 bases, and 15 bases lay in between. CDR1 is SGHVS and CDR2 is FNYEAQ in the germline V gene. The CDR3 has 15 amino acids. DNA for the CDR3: TGTGCCAGCAGCTTAATGACAGAATCTGGGAATGAGCAGTTCTTC. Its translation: CASSLMTESGNEQFF.

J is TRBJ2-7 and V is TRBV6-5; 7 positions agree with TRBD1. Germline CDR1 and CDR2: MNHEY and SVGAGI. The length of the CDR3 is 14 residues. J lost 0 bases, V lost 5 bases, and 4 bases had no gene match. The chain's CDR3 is CASSPGQYSYEQYF. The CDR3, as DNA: TGTGCCAGCAGTCCGGGACAGTACTCCTACGAGCAGTACTTC.